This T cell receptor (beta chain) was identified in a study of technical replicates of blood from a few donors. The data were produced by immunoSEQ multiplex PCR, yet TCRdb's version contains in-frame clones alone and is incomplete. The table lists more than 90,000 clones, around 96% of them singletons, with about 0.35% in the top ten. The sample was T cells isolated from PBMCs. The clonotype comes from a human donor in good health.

The CDR3 DNA reads as TGTGCCAGCTCACCACCGGGTCAGGGGGTGACTAATGAAAAACTGTTTTTT. Protein: CASSPPGQGVTNEKLFF. The chain links TRBV18 to TRBJ1-4; 7 nucleotides match TRBD1. CDR3 length equals 17 residues. Germline values: CDR1 KGHSH, CDR2 LQKENI. Trimming at V came to 0 bases and at J to 2 bases, leaving 6 bases not matched to a gene.